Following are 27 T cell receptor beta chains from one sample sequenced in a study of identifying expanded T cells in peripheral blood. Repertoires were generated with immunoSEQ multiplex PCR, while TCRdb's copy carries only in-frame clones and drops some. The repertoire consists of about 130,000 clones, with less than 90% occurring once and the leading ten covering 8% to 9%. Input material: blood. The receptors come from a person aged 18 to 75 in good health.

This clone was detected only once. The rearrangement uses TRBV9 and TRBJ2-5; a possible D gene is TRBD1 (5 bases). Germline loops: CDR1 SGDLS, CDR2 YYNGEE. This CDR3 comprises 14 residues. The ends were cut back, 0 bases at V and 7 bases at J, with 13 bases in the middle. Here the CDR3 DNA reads TGTGCCAGCAGCGTAGGACAGACAAGTAGGACCCAGTACTTC. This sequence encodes CASSVGQTSRTQYF.

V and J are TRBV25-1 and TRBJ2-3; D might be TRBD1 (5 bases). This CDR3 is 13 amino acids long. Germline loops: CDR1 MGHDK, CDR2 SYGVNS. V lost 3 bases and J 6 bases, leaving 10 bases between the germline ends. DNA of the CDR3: TGTGCCAGCAGTGACAGGGTTGCGGATACGCAGTATTTT. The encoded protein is CASSDRVADTQYF.

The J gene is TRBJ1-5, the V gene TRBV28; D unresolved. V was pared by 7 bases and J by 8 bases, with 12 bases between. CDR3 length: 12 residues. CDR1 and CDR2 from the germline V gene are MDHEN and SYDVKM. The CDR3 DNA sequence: TGTGCCAGCACCGTAAGTCGGGAGCCCCAGCATTTT. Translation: CASTVSREPQHF. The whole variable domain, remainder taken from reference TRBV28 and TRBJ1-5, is DVKVTQSSRYLVKRTGEKVFLECVQDMDHENMFWYRQDPGLGLRLIYFSYDVKMKEKGDIPEGYSVSREKKERFSLILESASTNQTSMYLCASTVSREPQHFGDGTRLSIL.

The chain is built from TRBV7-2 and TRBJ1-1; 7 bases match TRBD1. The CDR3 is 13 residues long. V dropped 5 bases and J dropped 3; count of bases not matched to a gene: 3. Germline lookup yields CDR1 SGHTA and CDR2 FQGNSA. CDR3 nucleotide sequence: TGTGCCAGCAGCCCCGACAGGGACACTGAAGCTTTCTTT. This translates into CASSPDRDTEAFF.

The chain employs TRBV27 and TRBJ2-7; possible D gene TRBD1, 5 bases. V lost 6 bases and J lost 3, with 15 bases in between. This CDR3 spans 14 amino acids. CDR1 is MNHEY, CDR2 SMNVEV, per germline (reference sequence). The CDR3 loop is CASRKDNTIYEQYF. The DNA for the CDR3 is TGTGCCAGCAGGAAGGACAATACGATCTACGAGCAGTACTTC.

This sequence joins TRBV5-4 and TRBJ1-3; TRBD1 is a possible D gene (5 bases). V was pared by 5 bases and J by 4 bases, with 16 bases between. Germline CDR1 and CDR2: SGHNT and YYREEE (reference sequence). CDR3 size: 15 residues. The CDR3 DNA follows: TGTGCCAGCAGTCAACCCCAGGGATCGGGAAACACCATATATTTT. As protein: CASSQPQGSGNTIYF.

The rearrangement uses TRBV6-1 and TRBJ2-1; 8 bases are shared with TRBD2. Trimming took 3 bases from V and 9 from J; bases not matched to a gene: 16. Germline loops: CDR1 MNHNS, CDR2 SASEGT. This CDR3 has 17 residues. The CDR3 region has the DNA TGTGCCAGCAGTGACAAAGGAGGGGCGCGGGAGGAAGGTGAGCAGTTCTTC. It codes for CASSDKGGAREEGEQFF.

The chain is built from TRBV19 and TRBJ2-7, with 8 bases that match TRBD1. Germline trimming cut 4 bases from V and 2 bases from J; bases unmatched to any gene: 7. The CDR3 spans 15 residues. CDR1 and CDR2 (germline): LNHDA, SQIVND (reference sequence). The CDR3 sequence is CASSTTGGSAYEQYF. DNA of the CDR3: TGTGCCAGTAGTACTACAGGGGGTTCCGCCTACGAGCAGTACTTC.

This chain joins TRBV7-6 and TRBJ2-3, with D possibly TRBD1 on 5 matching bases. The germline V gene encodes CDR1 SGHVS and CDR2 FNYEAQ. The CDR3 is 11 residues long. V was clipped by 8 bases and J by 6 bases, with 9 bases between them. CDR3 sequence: CASGNRDTQYF. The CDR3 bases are TGTGCCAGCGGAAACAGGGATACGCAGTATTTT. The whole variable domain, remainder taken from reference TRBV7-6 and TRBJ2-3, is GAGVSQSPRYKVTKRGQDVALRCDPISGHVSLYWYRQALGQGPEFLTYFNYEAQQDKSGLPNDRFSAERPEGSISTLTIQRTEQRDSAMYRCASGNRDTQYFGPGTRLTVL.

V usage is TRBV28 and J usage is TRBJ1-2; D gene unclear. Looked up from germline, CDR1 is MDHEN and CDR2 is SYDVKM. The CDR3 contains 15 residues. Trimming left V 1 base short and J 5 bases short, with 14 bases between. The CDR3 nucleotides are TGTGCCAGCAGTTTATTCAGGACTGTCACTTATGGCTACACCTTC. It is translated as CASSLFRTVTYGYTF.

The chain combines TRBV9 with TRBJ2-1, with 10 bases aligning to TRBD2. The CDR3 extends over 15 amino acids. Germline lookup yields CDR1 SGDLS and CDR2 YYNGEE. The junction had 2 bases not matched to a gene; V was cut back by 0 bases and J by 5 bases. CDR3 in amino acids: CASSVASGGNNEQFF. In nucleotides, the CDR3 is TGTGCCAGCAGCGTAGCTAGCGGGGGAAACAATGAGCAGTTCTTC.

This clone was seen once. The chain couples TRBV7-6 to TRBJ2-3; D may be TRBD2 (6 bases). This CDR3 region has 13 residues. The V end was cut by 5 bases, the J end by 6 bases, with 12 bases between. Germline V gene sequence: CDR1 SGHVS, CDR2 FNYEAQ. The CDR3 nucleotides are TGTGCCAGCAGCGTCACTAGCTATGATACGCAGTATTTT. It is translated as CASSVTSYDTQYF.

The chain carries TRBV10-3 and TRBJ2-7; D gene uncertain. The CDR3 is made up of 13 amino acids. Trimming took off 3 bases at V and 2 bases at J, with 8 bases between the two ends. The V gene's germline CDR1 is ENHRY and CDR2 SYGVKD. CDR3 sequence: CAISDRLTYEQYF. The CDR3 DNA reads TGTGCCATCAGTGACAGGCTAACCTACGAGCAGTACTTC.

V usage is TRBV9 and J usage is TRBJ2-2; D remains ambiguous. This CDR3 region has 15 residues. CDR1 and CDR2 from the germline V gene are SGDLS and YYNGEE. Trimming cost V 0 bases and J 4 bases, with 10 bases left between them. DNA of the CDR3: TGTGCCAGCAGCGTAGTTTCAGGCCGCACCGGGGAGCTGTTTTTT. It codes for CASSVVSGRTGELFF.

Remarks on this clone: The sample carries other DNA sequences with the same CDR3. DNA for the CDR3: TGTGCCAGTAGTCCGGGACAGGGGAGCAATCAGCCCCAGCATTTT. Amino acid sequence: CASSPGQGSNQPQHF. This chain joins TRBV19 and TRBJ1-5, with 10 positions matching TRBD1. The V and J ends lost 5 bases and 1 base, in that order; junction bases with no gene match: 2. Germline CDR1 reads LNHDA; CDR2 reads SQIVND (reference sequence). The CDR3 consists of 15 residues.

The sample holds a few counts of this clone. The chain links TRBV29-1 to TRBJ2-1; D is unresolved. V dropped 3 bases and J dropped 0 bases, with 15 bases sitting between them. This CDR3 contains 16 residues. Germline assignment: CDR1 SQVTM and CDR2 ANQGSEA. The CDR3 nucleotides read TGCAGCGTTGAGTATTCCGGGCTTGGCTCCTACAATGAGCAGTTCTTC. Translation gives CSVEYSGLGSYNEQFF.

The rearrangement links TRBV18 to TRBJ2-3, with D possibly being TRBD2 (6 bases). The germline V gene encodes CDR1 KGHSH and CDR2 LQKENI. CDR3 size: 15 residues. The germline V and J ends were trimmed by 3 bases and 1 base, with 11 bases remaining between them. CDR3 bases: TGTGCCAGCTCACCGGAGGGTGGGGGCACAGATACGCAGTATTTT. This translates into CASSPEGGGTDTQYF.

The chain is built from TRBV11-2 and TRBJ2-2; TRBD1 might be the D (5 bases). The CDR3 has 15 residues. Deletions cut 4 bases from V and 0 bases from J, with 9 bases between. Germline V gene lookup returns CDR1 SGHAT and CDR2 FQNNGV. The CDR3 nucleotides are TGTGCCAGCAGCTACGGACACTCGAACACCGGGGAGCTGTTTTTT. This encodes CASSYGHSNTGELFF.

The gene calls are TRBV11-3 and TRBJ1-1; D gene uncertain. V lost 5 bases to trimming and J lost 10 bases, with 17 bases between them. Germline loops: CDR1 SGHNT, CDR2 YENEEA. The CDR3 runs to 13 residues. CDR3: CASSPGGGRTAFF. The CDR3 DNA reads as TGTGCCAGCAGCCCTGGAGGAGGTCGTACAGCTTTCTTT.

The CDR3 sequence is CSAYEGGKLFF. Written as DNA, the CDR3 is TGCAGTGCTTATGAAGGGGGGAAACTGTTTTTT. The V and J genes are TRBV20-1 and TRBJ1-4; D might be TRBD1 (6 bases). Germline lookup yields CDR1 DFQATT and CDR2 SNEGSKA (reference sequence). V was clipped by 5 bases and J by 11 bases, with 12 bases between them. This CDR3 is 11 amino acids long.

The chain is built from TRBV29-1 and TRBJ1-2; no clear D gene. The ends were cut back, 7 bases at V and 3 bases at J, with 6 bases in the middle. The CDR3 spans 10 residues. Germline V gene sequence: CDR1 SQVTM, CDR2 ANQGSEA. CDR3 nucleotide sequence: TGCAGCGCCTCAGACTATGGCTACACCTTC. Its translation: CSASDYGYTF.

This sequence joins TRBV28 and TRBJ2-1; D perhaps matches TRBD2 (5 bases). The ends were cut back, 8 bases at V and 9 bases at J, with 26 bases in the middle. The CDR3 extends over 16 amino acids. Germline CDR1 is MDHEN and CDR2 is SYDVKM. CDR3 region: CASGPRTGIERSEQFF. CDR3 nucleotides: TGTGCCAGCGGACCGCGAACGGGGATAGAGCGTTCTGAGCAGTTCTTC.

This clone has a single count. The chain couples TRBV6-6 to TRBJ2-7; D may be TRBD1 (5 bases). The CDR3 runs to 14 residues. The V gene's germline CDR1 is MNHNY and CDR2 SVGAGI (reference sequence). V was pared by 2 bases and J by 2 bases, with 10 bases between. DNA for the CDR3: TGTGCCAGCAGTTACACGACAGTAGCCTACGAGCAGTACTTC. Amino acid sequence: CASSYTTVAYEQYF.

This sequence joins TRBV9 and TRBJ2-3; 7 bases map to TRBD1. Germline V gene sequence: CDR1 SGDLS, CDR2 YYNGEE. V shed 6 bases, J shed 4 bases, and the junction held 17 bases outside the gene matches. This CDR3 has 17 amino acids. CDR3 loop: CASINPRRGLAADTQYF. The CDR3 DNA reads TGTGCCAGCATAAATCCGCGAAGGGGGCTAGCCGCAGATACGCAGTATTTT.

The CDR3 spells CASSSPEAGELFF. CDR3 nucleotide sequence: TGTGCCAGCAGCTCCCCGGAGGCCGGGGAGCTGTTTTTT. The chain employs TRBV7-3 and TRBJ2-2; D possibly corresponds to TRBD2 (5 bases). Per the germline V gene, CDR1 is SGHTA and CDR2 is FQGTGA. The CDR3 has 13 amino acids. With 4 bases removed from V and 6 bases from J, the gap between germline ends came to 9 bases.

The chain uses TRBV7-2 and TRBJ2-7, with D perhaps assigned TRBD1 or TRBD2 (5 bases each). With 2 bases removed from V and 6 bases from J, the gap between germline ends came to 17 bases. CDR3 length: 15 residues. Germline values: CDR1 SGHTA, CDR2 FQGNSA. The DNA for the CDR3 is TGTGCCAGCAGCTTATCGCTGGGACCACGGGGCGAGCAGTACTTC. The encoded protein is CASSLSLGPRGEQYF.

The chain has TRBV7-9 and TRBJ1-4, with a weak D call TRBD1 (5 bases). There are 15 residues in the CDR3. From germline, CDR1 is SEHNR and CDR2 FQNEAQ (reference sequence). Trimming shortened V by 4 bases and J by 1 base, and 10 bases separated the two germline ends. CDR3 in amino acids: CASSSLRETNEKLFF. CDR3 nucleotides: TGTGCCAGCAGCTCCCTCAGGGAAACTAATGAAAAACTGTTTTTT.